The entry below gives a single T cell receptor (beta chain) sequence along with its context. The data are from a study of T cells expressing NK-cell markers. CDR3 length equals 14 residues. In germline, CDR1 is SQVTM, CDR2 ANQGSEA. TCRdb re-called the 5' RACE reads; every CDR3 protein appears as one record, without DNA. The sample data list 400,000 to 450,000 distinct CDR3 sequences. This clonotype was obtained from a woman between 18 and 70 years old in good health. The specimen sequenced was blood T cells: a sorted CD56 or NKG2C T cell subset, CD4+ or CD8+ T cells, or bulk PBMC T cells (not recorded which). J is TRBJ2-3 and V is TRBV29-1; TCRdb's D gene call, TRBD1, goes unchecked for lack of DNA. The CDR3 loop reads CSVETPLSTDTQYF.